This T cell receptor beta chain originates from a study of T-cell reconstitution after alpha-beta-depleted transplantation in children. General study results and limits: Among T cells one year after transplant, newly produced cells accounted for most counts and diversity. Certain patients had high TCRbeta diversity at day 60, and it came from recipient T cells and thymic progenitors that survived. The study reportedly traced alpha-beta T cells about two months after transplant to several hundred expanded graft clones.

Regarding this clonotype: Antigen: not known.

This CDR3 has 19 residues. The germline gives CDR1 SNHLY, CDR2 FYNNEI. Trimming stripped 0 bases from V and 4 bases from J, with 24 bases between. The TCRbeta library incorporated unique molecular identifiers. TCRdb analysed the PCR reads with MiXCR anew, one entry per CDR3 protein. The repertoire has 440,000 or so distinct CDR3 sequences, 43% of them found once; the top ten carry 27%. The sequences come from PBMCs, collected before TCRalphabeta/CD19-depleted stem cell transplant. The chain combines TRBV2 with TRBJ1-1; D gene ambiguous. The TCR sequence derives from a girl aged 2 to 10 with aplastic anemia, due to receive a stem cell transplant. The CDR3 is CASSEAVRRSAREGTEAFF. The DNA for the CDR3 is TGTGCCAGCAGTGAAGCCGTTAGAAGAAGCGCGCGGGAAGGCACTGAAGCTTTCTTT.